This T cell receptor beta chain derives from a study of shared clonotypes between healthy human individuals (dated by TCRdb to 2020 to 2021). Study-wide context: The cohort included three men and a couple of women between 18 and 49 years of age. Libraries were prepared and TCR repertoires were sequenced by different laboratories using diverse techniques, in order to increase sequencing depth and limit assay-specific biases. Per donor, three plates each were used for CD4 naive and CD4 memory, two for CD8 naive, and one for CD8 memory. Per donor, leukapheresis produced somewhere between about 0.8 and 9 billion PBMCs. To estimate repertoire size and how much clonotypes are shared between individuals, the study performed deep sequencing of blood TCR repertoires from about five healthy adults. Beyond this particular receptor, the publication reports: Estimated clonotype richness was generally larger for naive than for memory subsets. Clonotypes shared by all four sorted-subset donors showed higher generation probabilities than non-shared clonotypes. Rarefaction of sorted-subset datasets indicated incomplete sequencing despite the large sequencing depth. Sampling was limited to blood, and TCR repertoires in tissue likely differ from TCR repertoires in blood. Sharing across a few donors was observed for about 4.8% of naive CD4, about 4% of naive CD8, 2% to 2.5% of memory CD4, and around 0.42% of memory CD8 clonotypes. Pairwise subsampling led to the expectation that sequencing depth would affect the degree of clonotype sharing among donors. The genetic and exposure-history diversity represented was limited by the small number of donors.

Worth noting for this clone: Its antigen remains undetermined. Base-call qualities are not available, and no considerably larger clone is one nucleotide away.

At the junction V is shortened by 0 bases and J by 0 bases, with 11 bases in between. According to the germline V gene, CDR1 reads KGHSH and CDR2 reads LQKENI. Counted from cysteine to phenylalanine, this CDR3 has 16 amino acids. Left in the record is the CDR3 DNA by itself, 48 bases read in frame from the first base. Using the deep immunoSEQ assay, multiplex PCR amplified TCR CDR3 regions from genomic DNA. Extracted genomic DNA from each cell subset was distributed evenly across all wells of several immunoSEQ 96-well plates, and each plate was treated as a replicate. For sorted subsets, each replicate PCR was loaded with about 0.2 ug genomic DNA, equivalent to about 33,000 T cell genomes. The purified libraries were quantified using a Qubit 3.0 fluorometer, sized with a Bioanalyzer 2100, and then quantified again using the KAPA Library Quantification kit. A separate single-read 150-cycle Illumina NextSeq 550 flow cell was used to sequence each immunoSEQ 96-well plate. Concerning the study's data processing: Because the immunoSEQ output held only junctional sequences and lacked quality scores, the filtering could not match the filtering applied to full-length reads. Sequences were annotated with PyIR, a Python wrapper for IgBLAST v1.9, and V/J genes and CDR3 were assigned using IMGT germline references. Any read was removed if the V/J assignment was weak (E-value above 1e-6), the CDR3 was missing, or the read contained stop codons, out-of-frame junctions, or ambiguous translated residues. V3J clonotypes were defined as sequences sharing an identical inferred V gene, J gene, and CDR3 amino acid sequence. The percentage overlap between two repertoires was calculated by dividing the number of shared unique clonotypes by the size of the smaller repertoire. Three approaches were used to assess repertoire richness: RTK rarefaction, the Chao1 estimator, and Recon v2.1 estimates of unobserved clonotypes. Generation probabilities were computed with OLGA for all TCRbeta clonotypes obtained by the gDNA method from several donors. TCRdb provides this immuneACCESS table in a form limited to in-frame rearrangements. Some clones are lacking; in checked studies, under half of them reflect an unresolved V gene, and why the rest are absent is not known. Clone size and the V and J calls come from that table; the DNA yielded D and trimming. A total of roughly 890,000 clones appear in this sample, around 93% of them only once. The ten largest clones add up to less than 25% of the sample.

For the CD8 naive samples, CD45RO-negative cells were positively selected for CCR7, yielding a CD45RA+CCR7+ population from which TemRA cells were excluded. The donors were healthy, HIV-negative adults with no recently reported acute infections or vaccinations. Every donor was a Caucasian adult living in Nashville, Tennessee, USA. Blood was obtained by leukapheresis, after which PBMCs were separated by Ficoll-Histopaque density gradient centrifugation and cryopreserved in liquid nitrogen vapor phase. Purity and quantity of every magnetically sorted T cell population were checked by analytical flow cytometry. Each sorted fraction had its genomic DNA isolated and then quantified by UV absorbance on a Nanodrop 2000c.

The source material was naive CD8+ T cells sorted from blood. The sample's cell subset or site label, decoded: CD45RA+CCR7+. This TCR was recovered from a man aged 25-45 years in good health. The chain is assembled from TRBV18 and TRBJ1-1; TRBD1 is possibly the D segment (5 matching bases). The CDR3 amino acid sequence is: CASSPPPGTMNTEAFF. In nucleotides, the sequence is TGTGCCAGCTCACCACCCCCGGGGACCATGAACACTGAAGCTTTCTTT.